This entry lists 29 T cell receptor beta chains sequenced from one sample in a study of control samples from healthy donors and cancer patients. Profiling relied on immunoSEQ multiplex PCR, and the TCRdb table lists in-frame clones only, not all of them. Among 50,000 or so clones, 70% to 90% were seen once, and the ten largest hold less than 4%. What was sequenced was blood. The receptors were sampled from a man aged 50 or older in good health.

V is TRBV19 and J is TRBJ1-4, with D uncertain. The V and J ends lost 5 bases and 4 bases respectively, with 20 bases between them. The CDR3 has 17 amino acids. The germline V gene has CDR1 LNHDA and CDR2 SQIVND (reference sequence). The CDR3 DNA reads as TGTGCCAGTAGTTCACACTCCCTCACGGTTGATAATGAAAAACTGTTTTTT. Protein: CASSSHSLTVDNEKLFF.

The chain is built from TRBV3-1 (or the pseudogene TRBV3-2) and TRBJ1-6, with 7 bases aligning to TRBD1. The CDR3 contains 14 residues. With 4 bases clipped from V and 7 bases from J, the junction kept 4 bases outside the gene matches. Germline V gene sequence: CDR1 LGHDT, CDR2 YNNKEL (reference sequence). This CDR3 reads CASSPETGNSPLHF. The DNA for the CDR3 is TGTGCCAGCAGCCCCGAGACAGGGAATTCACCCCTCCACTTT.

This clone was picked up one time. V usage is TRBV12-3 or TRBV12-4 and J usage is TRBJ2-1; D ambiguous. The CDR3 has 13 amino acids. V lost 4 bases and J 6 bases, leaving 10 bases between the germline ends. The chain's CDR3 is CASSSEWFNEQFF. Written as DNA, the CDR3 is TGTGCCAGCAGTTCGGAGTGGTTCAATGAGCAGTTCTTC.

The genes are TRBV28 and TRBJ2-5; 7 bases match TRBD2. Germline-derived CDR1 and CDR2 are MDHEN and SYDVKM. Trimming removed 1 base from V and 1 base from J; junction bases left unmatched: 6. CDR3 length: 16 residues. CDR3 DNA: TGTGCCAGCAGTTTATTAGGGAGGGAAGGCCAAGAGACCCAGTACTTC. Translated: CASSLLGREGQETQYF.

This sequence joins TRBV28 and TRBJ1-5; no firm D call. Trimming stripped 1 base from V and 6 bases from J, with 4 bases between. Germline-derived CDR1 and CDR2 are MDHEN and SYDVKM. The CDR3 contains 12 residues. CDR3 in amino acids: CASSLSGQPQHF. Here the CDR3 DNA reads TGTGCCAGCAGTTTATCAGGTCAGCCCCAGCATTTT.

CDR3 amino acids: CASSYASGGGYNEQFF. CDR3 nucleotide sequence: TGTGCCAGCAGTTACGCATCAGGTGGTGGTTACAATGAGCAGTTCTTC. The chain carries TRBV6-5 and TRBJ2-1, with D uncertain. This CDR3 has 16 amino acids. Trimming cost V 2 bases and J 4 bases, with 15 bases left between them. The germline CDR1 and CDR2 sequences are MNHEY and SVGAGI.

This clone was seen a handful of times. This chain uses TRBV11-3 with TRBJ2-7; D uncertain. CDR1 and CDR2 (germline): SGHNT, YENEEA. This CDR3 region has 11 residues. V dropped 5 bases and J dropped 6 bases, with 8 bases sitting between them. CDR3 sequence: CASSHGPEQYF. The CDR3 DNA is TGTGCCAGCAGCCACGGGCCCGAGCAGTACTTC.

In its sample, this clone was seen once. The genes are TRBV19 and TRBJ2-3; 7 bases align to TRBD2. With V trimmed by 3 bases and J by 1 base, 16 bases remained unmatched. Germline CDR1 reads LNHDA; CDR2 reads SQIVND (reference sequence). This CDR3 is 19 amino acids long. CDR3 sequence (DNA): TGTGCCAGTAGTATCGAGGTAGCGGGCCTCGGAGGGGGCACAGATACGCAGTATTTT. Its translation: CASSIEVAGLGGGTDTQYF. The variable domain in full, completed from reference TRBV19 and TRBJ2-3, reads DGGITQSPKYLFRKEGQNVTLSCEQNLNHDAMYWYRQDPGQGLRLIYYSQIVNDFQKGDIAEGYSVSREKKESFPLTVTSAQKNPTAFYLCASSIEVAGLGGGTDTQYFGPGTRLTVL.

Comment on this clone: Other DNA sequences within the sample encode an identical CDR3. The chain carries TRBV6-5 and TRBJ1-5, with D perhaps matching TRBD1 (5 bases). The CDR3 consists of 13 residues. V lost 6 bases and J lost 4, with 10 bases in between. Germline assignment: CDR1 MNHEY and CDR2 SVGAGI. The CDR3 region has the DNA TGTGCCAGCAGCCTAGACAGAAATCAGCCCCAGCATTTT. It encodes CASSLDRNQPQHF.

The chain carries TRBV12-3 or TRBV12-4 and TRBJ1-1, with D perhaps TRBD1 (5 bases). There are 12 residues in the CDR3. The germline V and J ends were trimmed by 4 bases and 14 bases, with 17 bases remaining between them. The CDR3 coding sequence is TGTGCCAGCAGTTCAGGGACCCTCTTTTTCTTCTTT. Its translation: CASSSGTLFFFF.

The J gene is TRBJ2-2, the V gene TRBV28, with D perhaps TRBD1 or TRBD2 (5 bases each). V dropped 6 bases and J dropped 3 bases, with 14 bases sitting between them. Per the germline V gene, CDR1 is MDHEN and CDR2 is SYDVKM. The CDR3 length is 15 residues. The CDR3 spells CASSPGPRYTGELFF. CDR3 nucleotide sequence: TGTGCCAGCAGCCCGGGACCCCGATACACCGGGGAGCTGTTTTTT.

The chain joins TRBV6-5 to TRBJ2-1, with D possibly TRBD1 on 6 matching bases. Germline CDR1 reads MNHEY; CDR2 reads SVGAGI. V shed 3 bases and J shed 0 bases, with 9 bases lying between them. CDR3 length: 15 amino acids. The chain's CDR3 is CASSYYRDSYNEQFF. Here the CDR3 DNA reads TGTGCCAGCAGTTATTACAGGGACTCCTACAATGAGCAGTTCTTC.

The chain uses TRBV28 and TRBJ1-5; possible D gene TRBD1, 6 bases. Trimming shortened V by 2 bases and J by 0 bases, and 14 bases separated the two germline ends. The CDR3 covers 17 residues. Germline V gene sequence: CDR1 MDHEN, CDR2 SYDVKM. The CDR3 nucleotides read TGTGCCAGCAGTTTAGGGGGCCGGGCATATAGCAATCAGCCCCAGCATTTT. Residues: CASSLGGRAYSNQPQHF.

CDR3: CASSWVAEGREQYF. In DNA, the CDR3 is TGTGCCAGCAGCTGGGTCGCGGAGGGACGCGAGCAGTACTTC. The chain combines TRBV7-9 with TRBJ2-7; D perhaps matches TRBD2 (6 bases). In germline, CDR1 is SEHNR, CDR2 FQNEAQ (reference sequence). The CDR3 loop spans 14 amino acids. V was cut by 4 bases and J by 6 bases, with 16 bases left in between.

This chain links TRBV7-9 with TRBJ2-2, with 13 nucleotides matching TRBD2. There are 16 residues in the CDR3. Per the germline V gene, CDR1 is SEHNR and CDR2 is FQNEAQ (reference sequence). Trimming took 5 bases from V and 4 from J; bases not matched to a gene: 4. CDR3 in DNA: TGTGCCAGCAGCCCCCGACTAGCGGGAGGCACCGGGGAGCTGTTTTTT. It specifies CASSPRLAGGTGELFF.

The chain couples TRBV15 to TRBJ2-1; D is undetermined. CDR1 is LNHNV, CDR2 YYDKDF, per germline (reference sequence). The CDR3 has 13 residues. Trimming took off 0 bases at V and 3 bases at J, with 3 bases between the two ends. Written as DNA, the CDR3 is TGTGCCACCAGCAGAGATAACTACAATGAGCAGTTCTTC. This codes for CATSRDNYNEQFF. The full variable domain, its missing parts supplied by reference TRBV15 and TRBJ2-1, is DAMVIQNPRYQVTQFGKPVTLSCSQTLNHNVMYWYQQKSSQAPKLLFHYYDKDFNNEADTPDNFQSRRPNTSFCFLDIRSPGLGDTAMYLCATSRDNYNEQFFGPGTRLTVL.

The chain links TRBV7-9 to TRBJ2-5; TRBD1 aligns across 11 bases. V lost 5 bases to trimming and J lost 4 bases; unmatched junction nucleotides: 6. Per the germline V gene, CDR1 is SEHNR and CDR2 is FQNEAQ (reference sequence). The CDR3 extends over 15 amino acids. The CDR3 protein is CASSISGTGGETQYF. The CDR3 bases are TGTGCCAGCAGCATATCCGGGACAGGGGGAGAGACCCAGTACTTC. Filled out from reference TRBV7-9 and TRBJ2-5, the complete variable domain reads DTGVSQNPRHKITKRGQNVTFRCDPISEHNRLYWYRQTLGQGPEFLTYFQNEAQLEKSRLLSDRFSAERPKGSFSTLEIQRTEQGDSAMYLCASSISGTGGETQYFGPGTRLLVL.

This rearrangement joins TRBV4-2 to TRBJ1-5; a possible D gene is TRBD1 (5 bases). Trimming shortened V by 4 bases and J by 5 bases, and 9 bases separated the two germline ends. CDR3 size: 13 residues. CDR1 is LGHNA, CDR2 YNFKEQ, per germline. CDR3 bases: TGTGCCAGCAGCCCCAGGGAGGATCAGCCCCAGCATTTT. This encodes CASSPREDQPQHF.

The chain employs TRBV11-3 and TRBJ2-2; D ambiguous. The CDR3 is 13 amino acids. Germline V CDR1 and CDR2: SGHNT, YENEEA. The ends were cut back, 3 bases at V and 5 bases at J, with 7 bases in the middle. Here the CDR3 DNA reads TGTGCCAGCAGCTTTCGAGTTACCGGGGAGCTGTTTTTT. Amino acids: CASSFRVTGELFF.

V and J are TRBV19 and TRBJ1-1; maybe TRBD1 (5 bases). The germline V gene has CDR1 LNHDA and CDR2 SQIVND (reference sequence). The germline V and J ends were trimmed by 2 bases and 5 bases, with 12 bases remaining between them. The CDR3 is made up of 14 amino acids. In DNA form, the CDR3 reads TGTGCCAGTAGTATACAGGGTGGAAGGACTGAAGCTTTCTTT. This codes for CASSIQGGRTEAFF.

The genes are TRBV4-3 and TRBJ2-7; D assignment may be TRBD1 or TRBD2 (6 bases each). Germline values: CDR1 LGHNA, CDR2 YSLEER. The CDR3 loop spans 15 amino acids. Deletions cut 2 bases from V and 3 bases from J, with 14 bases between. The CDR3 coding sequence is TGCGCCAGCAGCCAATACACGGAGGGGGACTACGAGCAGTACTTC. It codes for CASSQYTEGDYEQYF.

This rearrangement joins TRBV6-5 to TRBJ2-1, with D perhaps matching TRBD2 (5 bases). CDR1 and CDR2 from the germline V gene are MNHEY and SVGAGI. The CDR3 contains 14 residues. Trimming removed 6 bases from V and 10 bases from J, with 19 bases in between. CDR3 in DNA: TGTGCCAGCAGCTTATTCTCAGCGGACCCAGAGCAGTTCTTC. Translated, it gives CASSLFSADPEQFF.

J is TRBJ1-1 and V is TRBV4-1, with D tentatively TRBD1 (5 bases). The CDR3 spans 17 residues. Germline V gene lookup returns CDR1 MGHRA and CDR2 YSYEKL. V was cut by 0 bases and J by 0 bases, with 14 bases left in between. In DNA form, the CDR3 reads TGCGCCAGCAGCCAAGATCGGTGGCAGGGCGTGAACACTGAAGCTTTCTTT. It specifies CASSQDRWQGVNTEAFF.

This rearrangement joins TRBV6-5 to TRBJ2-7; D assignment may be TRBD1 or TRBD2 (5 bases each). Germline V gene data show CDR1 as MNHEY and CDR2 as SVGAGI. The CDR3 totals 16 residues. V lost 0 bases, J lost 0 bases, and 12 bases lay in between. CDR3 in DNA: TGTGCCAGCAGTTACTCCGGGACCTTTAGCTCCTACGAGCAGTACTTC. Protein: CASSYSGTFSSYEQYF.

The rearrangement uses TRBV28 and TRBJ1-6; 8 bases agree with TRBD1. After removal of 5 bases from V and 0 bases from J, the junction contained 6 bases not matched to a gene. Germline V gene sequence: CDR1 MDHEN, CDR2 SYDVKM. The CDR3 loop spans 17 amino acids. CDR3 in amino acids: CASSRDRSSSYNSPLHF. In DNA, the CDR3 is TGTGCCAGCAGTCGGGACAGGTCTAGCTCCTATAATTCACCCCTCCACTTT.

This clone was counted a single time. The CDR3 is CASSPGWDRGVYGYTF. The CDR3 coding sequence is TGTGCCAGCAGCCCCGGCTGGGACAGGGGAGTTTATGGCTACACCTTC. The rearrangement joins TRBV5-6 to TRBJ1-2; 10 bases agree with TRBD1. The CDR3 spans 16 residues. Unmatched junction bases numbered 11, after V lost 4 bases and J lost 5 bases. Per the germline V gene, CDR1 is SGHDT and CDR2 is YYEEEE.

This chain joins TRBV7-2 and TRBJ2-7; 9 bases are shared with TRBD2. The length of the CDR3 is 15 residues. V was clipped by 5 bases and J by 4 bases; unmatched bases: 9. CDR1 SGHTA and CDR2 FQGNSA come from the germline V gene. CDR3: CASSPWASGMYEQYF. The CDR3 DNA follows: TGTGCCAGCAGCCCATGGGCTAGCGGGATGTACGAGCAGTACTTC.

The genes are TRBV28 and TRBJ2-3; 9 positions agree with TRBD2. This CDR3 spans 15 amino acids. Trimming at V came to 5 bases and at J to 3 bases, leaving 6 bases not matched to a gene. CDR1 MDHEN and CDR2 SYDVKM come from the germline V gene. The CDR3 sequence is CASSPLAGATDTQYF. CDR3 DNA sequence: TGTGCCAGCAGTCCTTTAGCGGGAGCAACAGATACGCAGTATTTT. Based on the CDR3 plus reference TRBV28 and TRBJ2-3, the full variable domain is DVKVTQSSRYLVKRTGEKVFLECVQDMDHENMFWYRQDPGLGLRLIYFSYDVKMKEKGDIPEGYSVSREKKERFSLILESASTNQTSMYLCASSPLAGATDTQYFGPGTRLTVL.

The V gene is TRBV24-1, the J gene TRBJ1-5; D gene unclear. CDR3 length: 18 residues. Germline lookup yields CDR1 KGHDR and CDR2 SFDVKD. The V and J ends lost 2 bases and 2 bases respectively, with 18 bases between them. CDR3 bases: TGTGCCACCAGTGATTCACAGCTATCGGTGGGTGGCAATCAGCCCCAGCATTTT. It encodes CATSDSQLSVGGNQPQHF.